Each of the 21 T cell receptor beta chains below was sequenced from the same sample in a study of blood T cell repertoires in COVID-19. Method: immunoSEQ multiplex PCR; TCRdb's copy keeps in-frame clones and lacks some. The data hold 15,000 or so clones, with about 90% observed a single time. Sequencing was performed on peripheral blood. These receptors were collected from a human donor in a cohort sampled during active COVID-19.

The V and J genes are TRBV11-2 and TRBJ2-1; possible D gene TRBD1, 6 bases. Germline V gene sequence: CDR1 SGHAT, CDR2 FQNNGV. The length of the CDR3 is 17 residues. V lost 0 bases and J lost 0, with 12 bases in between. CDR3 sequence (DNA): TGTGCCAGCAGCTTAGATTGGCAGGGGAGCTCCTACAATGAGCAGTTCTTC. Translating gives CASSLDWQGSSYNEQFF.

This clone occurred a few times. The chain recombines TRBV6-5 with TRBJ2-7; the D gene is possibly TRBD2 (5 bases). The CDR3 runs 13 residues. Germline V gives CDR1 MNHEY, CDR2 SVGAGI. Trimming removed 6 bases at V and 3 bases at J, with 12 bases between. The CDR3 sequence: CASRPGLSYEQYF. DNA of the CDR3: TGTGCCAGCAGACCCGGACTCAGCTACGAGCAGTACTTC.

The gene calls are TRBV5-6 and TRBJ1-1, with 7 bases aligning to TRBD1. The CDR3 has 13 residues. Trimming took 5 bases from V and 11 from J; bases not matched to a gene: 12. Germline CDR1 is SGHDT and CDR2 is YYEEEE. CDR3: CASSSLQGPVAFF. The CDR3 coding sequence is TGTGCCAGCAGTTCTCTACAGGGGCCCGTGGCTTTCTTT.

The chain couples TRBV5-6 to TRBJ1-2; 8 positions agree with TRBD1. The CDR3 sequence is 13 residues long. Germline trimming cut 4 bases from V and 8 bases from J; bases unmatched to any gene: 7. Germline V gene data show CDR1 as SGHDT and CDR2 as YYEEEE. CDR3 sequence: CASSLGQERGYTF. CDR3 DNA: TGTGCCAGCAGCCTGGGACAGGAGAGGGGCTACACCTTC.

This clone has just a few counts. The V call is TRBV7-2, the J call TRBJ2-2; TRBD1 agrees at 7 bases. CDR1 and CDR2 (germline): SGHTA, FQGNSA. The CDR3 covers 15 residues. The V segment lost 5 bases and the J segment 5 bases; nucleotides outside the gene matches: 8. The CDR3 nucleotides read TGTGCCAGCAGCCTGGACAGGCTGAGGACCGGGGAGCTGTTTTTT. The encoded protein is CASSLDRLRTGELFF.

The V call is TRBV11-2, the J call TRBJ2-7; possibly TRBD2 for D (6 bases). Trimming removed 1 base from V and 6 bases from J, with 19 bases in between. Germline V gene sequence: CDR1 SGHAT, CDR2 FQNNGV. The CDR3 length is 16 residues. Written as DNA, the CDR3 is TGTGCCAGCAGCTTAGTAAGCCGGAGGGATTATGGCGAGCAGTACTTC. This codes for CASSLVSRRDYGEQYF.

The chain combines TRBV12-3 or TRBV12-4 with TRBJ2-1; D perhaps matches TRBD1 (5 bases). V was clipped by 6 bases and J by 5 bases, with 11 bases between them. CDR3 size: 13 residues. CDR3 sequence reads: CASRIEQDNEQFF. CDR3 DNA sequence: TGTGCCAGCAGGATCGAACAGGACAATGAGCAGTTCTTC.

This chain connects TRBV5-1 to TRBJ2-3, with 7 bases matching TRBD1. This CDR3 region has 14 residues. Germline assignment: CDR1 SGHRS and CDR2 YFSETQ. The V segment lost 4 bases and the J segment 2 bases; nucleotides outside the gene matches: 4. The CDR3: CASSPGQATDTQYF. The CDR3, as DNA: TGCGCCAGCAGCCCTGGACAGGCCACAGATACGCAGTATTTT.

This clone was observed a single time. The gene calls are TRBV7-9 and TRBJ2-3, with TRBD2 matching over 8 bases. This CDR3 is built from 14 residues. Per the germline V gene, CDR1 is SEHNR and CDR2 is FQNEAQ (reference sequence). Trimming removed 8 bases from V and 2 bases from J; junction bases left unmatched: 6. The CDR3 coding sequence is TGTGCCAGCTTTCGGGGGGGCCCCACAGATACGCAGTATTTT. Its translation: CASFRGGPTDTQYF.

The chain joins TRBV7-2 to TRBJ2-7; 7 bases line up with TRBD2. V gave up 6 bases and J gave up 2 bases; unmatched junction bases: 10. The CDR3 length is 15 residues. Germline lookup yields CDR1 SGHTA and CDR2 FQGNSA. In nucleotides, the CDR3 is TGTGCCAGCAGTTCTAGGGAGCGGGGTACCTACGAGCAGTACTTC. Protein sequence: CASSSRERGTYEQYF.

This chain joins TRBV6-4 and TRBJ2-6; D remains ambiguous. The CDR3 is 15 residues long. V was trimmed by 2 bases and J by 0 bases, leaving 5 bases between them. Germline CDR1 is MRHNA and CDR2 is SNTAGT. The CDR3 bases are TGTGCCAGCAGTGACGGCAACTCTGGGGCCAACGTCCTGACTTTC. Its translation is CASSDGNSGANVLTF.

The chain carries TRBV4-3 and TRBJ2-3; 8 bases map to TRBD2. This CDR3 has 16 residues. From germline, CDR1 is LGHNA and CDR2 YSLEER. The trim removed 3 bases at V and 2 bases at J, leaving 7 bases unmatched. CDR3 amino acids: CASSHSLAGYTDTQYF. As DNA, the CDR3 is TGCGCCAGCAGCCATTCCTTAGCGGGGTACACAGATACGCAGTATTTT.

The rearrangement joins TRBV19 to TRBJ1-2, with a tentative D call TRBD1 (5 bases). Trimming pared 3 bases from V and 6 bases from J, leaving 11 bases between. The CDR3 runs 13 residues. Germline V lookup: CDR1 LNHDA, CDR2 SQIVND (reference sequence). For the CDR3, the DNA is TGTGCCAGTAGTATGATCCCAGGGAATGGCTACACCTTC. Translating gives CASSMIPGNGYTF.

The chain uses TRBV7-8 and TRBJ1-2, with D hard to call. Trimming removed 5 bases from V and 4 bases from J, with 17 bases in between. The CDR3 covers 15 residues. From germline, CDR1 is SGHVS and CDR2 FQNEAQ. In DNA form, the CDR3 reads TGTGCCAGCAGCCCGACATTGGGTGAGGGCTATGGCTACACCTTC. Translating it yields CASSPTLGEGYGYTF.

The chain couples TRBV5-5 to TRBJ1-1; TRBD1 might be the D (5 bases). The CDR3 is 13 residues long. The germline CDR1 and CDR2 sequences are SGHKS and YYEKEE (reference sequence). V was cut by 2 bases and J by 2 bases, with 7 bases left in between. CDR3 loop: CASSFQGNTEAFF. The CDR3 DNA is TGTGCCAGCAGCTTCCAGGGTAACACTGAAGCTTTCTTT.

The chain is built from TRBV7-8 and TRBJ1-1, with 9 bases lining up with TRBD1. The CDR3 length is 16 residues. With V trimmed by 5 bases and J by 4 bases, 11 bases remained unmatched. Germline-derived CDR1 and CDR2 are SGHVS and FQNEAQ. DNA for the CDR3: TGTGCCAGCAGCCCGTGGACAGGGGACGGTAGCACTGAAGCTTTCTTT. Amino acid sequence: CASSPWTGDGSTEAFF.

The DNA of the CDR3 is TGCGCCAGCAGCTTTTCAGGGGGCGAGACTGAAGCTTTCTTT. Residues: CASSFSGGETEAFF. This chain links TRBV5-1 with TRBJ1-1, with TRBD1 matching over 8 bases. Germline values: CDR1 SGHRS, CDR2 YFSETQ. This CDR3 comprises 14 residues. The V and J ends lost 2 bases and 5 bases, in that order; junction bases with no gene match: 5.

This clone was recorded only once. CDR3 sequence (DNA): TGTGCCAGCAGCGTGGGACAGCCATACTCTGGGGCCAACGTCCTGACTTTC. Translation: CASSVGQPYSGANVLTF. The chain couples TRBV9 to TRBJ2-6; 7 bases line up with TRBD1. V was clipped by 2 bases and J by 0 bases; unmatched bases: 5. In germline, CDR1 is SGDLS, CDR2 YYNGEE. The CDR3 loop spans 17 amino acids.

This sequence joins TRBV2 and TRBJ1-6; D not resolved. With 6 bases removed from V and 8 bases from J, the gap between germline ends came to 14 bases. The CDR3 extends over 14 amino acids. Germline lookup yields CDR1 SNHLY and CDR2 FYNNEI. The chain's CDR3 is CASRAPGMDSPLHF. In nucleotides, the CDR3 is TGTGCCAGCAGGGCCCCGGGGATGGATTCACCCCTCCACTTT.

The genes are TRBV7-2 and TRBJ1-4; 7 nucleotides match TRBD1. V shed 8 bases, J shed 8 bases, and the junction held 11 bases outside the gene matches. Germline CDR1 and CDR2: SGHTA and FQGNSA. The CDR3 spans 14 residues. For the CDR3, the DNA is TGTGCCAGCCGGGCTCAGGGGGGCGAAGAAAAACTGTTTTTT. Translating it yields CASRAQGGEEKLFF.

This rearrangement joins TRBV13 to TRBJ1-6; 9 bases align to TRBD1. After removal of 4 bases from V and 8 bases from J, the junction contained 12 bases not matched to a gene. Germline V gene sequence: CDR1 PRHDT, CDR2 FYEKMQ (reference sequence). The CDR3 is 17 residues long. CDR3 DNA sequence: TGTGCCAGCAGCTCCCTAGGTACGGGACAGGGCTATTCACCCCTCCACTTT. Amino acids: CASSSLGTGQGYSPLHF.